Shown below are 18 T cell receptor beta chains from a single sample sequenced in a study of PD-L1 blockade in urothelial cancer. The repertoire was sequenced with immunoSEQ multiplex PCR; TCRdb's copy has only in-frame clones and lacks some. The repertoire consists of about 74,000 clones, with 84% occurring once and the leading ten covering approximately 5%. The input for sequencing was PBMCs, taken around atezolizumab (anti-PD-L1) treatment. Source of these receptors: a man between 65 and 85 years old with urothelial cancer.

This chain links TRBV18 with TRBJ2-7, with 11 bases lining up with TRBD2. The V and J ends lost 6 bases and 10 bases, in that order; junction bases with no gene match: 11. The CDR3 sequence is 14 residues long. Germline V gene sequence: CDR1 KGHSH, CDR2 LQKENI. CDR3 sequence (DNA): TGTGCCAGCTCTCTCGGGACTAGCGGATTCCCCCAGTACTTC. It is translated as CASSLGTSGFPQYF.

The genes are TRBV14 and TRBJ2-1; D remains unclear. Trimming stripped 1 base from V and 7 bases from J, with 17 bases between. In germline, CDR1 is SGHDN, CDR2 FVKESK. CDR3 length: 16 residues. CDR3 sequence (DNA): TGTGCCAGCAGCCAAGTCTTGCGGTCGAATTGGAATGAGCAGTTCTTC. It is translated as CASSQVLRSNWNEQFF.

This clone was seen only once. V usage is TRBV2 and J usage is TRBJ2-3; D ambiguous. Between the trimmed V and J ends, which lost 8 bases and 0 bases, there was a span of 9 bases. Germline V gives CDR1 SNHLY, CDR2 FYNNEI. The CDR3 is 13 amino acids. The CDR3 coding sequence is TGTGCCAGCTTAGCCCGCAGCACAGATACGCAGTATTTT. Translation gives CASLARSTDTQYF.

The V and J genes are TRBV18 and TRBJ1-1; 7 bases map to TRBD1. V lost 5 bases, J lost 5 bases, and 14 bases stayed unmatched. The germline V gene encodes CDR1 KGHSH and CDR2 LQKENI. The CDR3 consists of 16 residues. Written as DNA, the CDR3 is TGTGCCAGCTCAGAGTTGGGACAGACTAAGGGGACTGAAGCTTTCTTT. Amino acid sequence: CASSELGQTKGTEAFF. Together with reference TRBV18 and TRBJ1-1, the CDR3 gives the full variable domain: NAGVMQNPRHLVRRRGQEARLRCSPMKGHSHVYWYRQLPEEGLKFMVYLQKENIIDESGMPKERFSAEFPKEGPSILRIQQVVRGDSAAYFCASSELGQTKGTEAFFGQGTRLTVV.

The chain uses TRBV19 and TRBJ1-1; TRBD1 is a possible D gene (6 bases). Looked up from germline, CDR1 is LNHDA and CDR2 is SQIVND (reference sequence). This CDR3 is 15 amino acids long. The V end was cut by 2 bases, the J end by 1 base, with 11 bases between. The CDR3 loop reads CASSIRGGQNTEAFF. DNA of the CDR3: TGTGCCAGTAGTATAAGGGGGGGGCAGAACACTGAAGCTTTCTTT. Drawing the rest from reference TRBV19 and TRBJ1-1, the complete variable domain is DGGITQSPKYLFRKEGQNVTLSCEQNLNHDAMYWYRQDPGQGLRLIYYSQIVNDFQKGDIAEGYSVSREKKESFPLTVTSAQKNPTAFYLCASSIRGGQNTEAFFGQGTRLTVV.

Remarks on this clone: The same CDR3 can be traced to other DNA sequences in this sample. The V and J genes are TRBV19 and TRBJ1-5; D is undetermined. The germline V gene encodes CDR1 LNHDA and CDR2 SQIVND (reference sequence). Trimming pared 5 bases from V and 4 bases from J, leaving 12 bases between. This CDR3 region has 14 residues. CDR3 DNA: TGTGCCAGTAGTGCAGGCGGAGGGAATCAGCCCCAGCATTTT. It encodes CASSAGGGNQPQHF.

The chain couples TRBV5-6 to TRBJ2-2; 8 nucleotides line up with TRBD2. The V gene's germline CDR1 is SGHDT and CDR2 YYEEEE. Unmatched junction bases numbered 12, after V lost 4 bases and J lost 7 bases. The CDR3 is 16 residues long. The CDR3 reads CASSPGLSGGGGELFF. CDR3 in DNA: TGTGCCAGCAGCCCGGGGCTGAGCGGGGGTGGCGGGGAGCTGTTTTTT.

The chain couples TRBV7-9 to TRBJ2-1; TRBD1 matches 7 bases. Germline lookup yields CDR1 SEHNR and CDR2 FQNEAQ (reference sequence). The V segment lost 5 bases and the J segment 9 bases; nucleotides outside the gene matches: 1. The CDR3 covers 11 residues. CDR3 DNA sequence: TGTGCCAGCAGCCGGGACAGTGAGCAGTTCTTC. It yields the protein CASSRDSEQFF.

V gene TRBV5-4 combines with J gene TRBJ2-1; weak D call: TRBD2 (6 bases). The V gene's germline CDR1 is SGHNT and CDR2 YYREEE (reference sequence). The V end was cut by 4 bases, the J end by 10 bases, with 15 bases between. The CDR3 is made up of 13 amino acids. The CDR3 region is CASSGTSLTEQFF. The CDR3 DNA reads TGTGCCAGCAGCGGAACTAGCCTGACCGAGCAGTTCTTC.

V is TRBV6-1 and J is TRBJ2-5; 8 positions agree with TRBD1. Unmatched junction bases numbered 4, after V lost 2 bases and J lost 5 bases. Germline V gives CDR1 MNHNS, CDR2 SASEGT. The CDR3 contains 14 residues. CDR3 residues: CASSEQGAGETQYF. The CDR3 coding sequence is TGTGCCAGCAGTGAACAGGGGGCTGGTGAGACCCAGTACTTC.

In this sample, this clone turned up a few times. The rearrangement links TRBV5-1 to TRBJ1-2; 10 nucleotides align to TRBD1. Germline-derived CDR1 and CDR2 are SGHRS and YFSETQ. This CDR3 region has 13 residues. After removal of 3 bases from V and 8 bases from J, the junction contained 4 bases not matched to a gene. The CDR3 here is CASSSGQGDGYTF. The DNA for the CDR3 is TGCGCCAGCAGCTCCGGACAGGGGGACGGCTACACCTTC.

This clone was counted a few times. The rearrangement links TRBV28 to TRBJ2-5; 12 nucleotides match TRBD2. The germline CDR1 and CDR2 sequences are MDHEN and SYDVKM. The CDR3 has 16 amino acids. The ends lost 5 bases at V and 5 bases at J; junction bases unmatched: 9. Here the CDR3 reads CASSRTGLAGGETQYF. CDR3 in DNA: TGTGCCAGCAGTCGTACCGGGCTAGCGGGGGGGGAGACCCAGTACTTC.

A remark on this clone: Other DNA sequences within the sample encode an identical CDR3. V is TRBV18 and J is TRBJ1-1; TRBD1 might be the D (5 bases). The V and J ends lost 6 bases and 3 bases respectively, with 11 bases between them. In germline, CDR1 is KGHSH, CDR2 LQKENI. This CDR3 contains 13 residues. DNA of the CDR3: TGTGCCAGCTCTCTTGGGGGGGACACTGAAGCTTTCTTT. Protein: CASSLGGDTEAFF. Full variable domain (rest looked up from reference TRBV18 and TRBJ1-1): NAGVMQNPRHLVRRRGQEARLRCSPMKGHSHVYWYRQLPEEGLKFMVYLQKENIIDESGMPKERFSAEFPKEGPSILRIQQVVRGDSAAYFCASSLGGDTEAFFGQGTRLTVV.

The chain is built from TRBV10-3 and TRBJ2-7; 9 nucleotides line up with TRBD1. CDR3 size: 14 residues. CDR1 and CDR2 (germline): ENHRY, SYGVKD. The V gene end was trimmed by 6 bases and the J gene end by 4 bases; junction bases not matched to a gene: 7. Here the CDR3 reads CAIRKGQGEYEQYF. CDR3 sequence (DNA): TGTGCCATCAGGAAGGGACAGGGCGAGTACGAGCAGTACTTC.

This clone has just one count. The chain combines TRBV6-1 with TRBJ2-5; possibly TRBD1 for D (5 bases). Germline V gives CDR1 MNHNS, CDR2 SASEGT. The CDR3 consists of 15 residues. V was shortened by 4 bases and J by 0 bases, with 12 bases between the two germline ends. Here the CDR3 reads CASSGSGFYQETQYF. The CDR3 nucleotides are TGTGCCAGCAGTGGGTCAGGGTTCTACCAAGAGACCCAGTACTTC.

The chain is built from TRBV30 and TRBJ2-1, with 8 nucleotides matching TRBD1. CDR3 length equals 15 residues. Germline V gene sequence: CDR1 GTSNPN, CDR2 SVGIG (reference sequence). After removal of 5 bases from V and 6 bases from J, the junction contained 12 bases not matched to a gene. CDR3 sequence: CAWDPSQGAPNEQFF. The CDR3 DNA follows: TGTGCCTGGGACCCCTCCCAGGGGGCGCCCAATGAGCAGTTCTTC.

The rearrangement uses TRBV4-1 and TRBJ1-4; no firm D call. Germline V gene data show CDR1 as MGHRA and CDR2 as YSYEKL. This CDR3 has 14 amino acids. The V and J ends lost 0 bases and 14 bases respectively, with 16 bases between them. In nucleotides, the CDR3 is TGCGCCAGCAGCCAAGAATCTGTAGGACGAGGGCTGTTTTTT. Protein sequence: CASSQESVGRGLFF.

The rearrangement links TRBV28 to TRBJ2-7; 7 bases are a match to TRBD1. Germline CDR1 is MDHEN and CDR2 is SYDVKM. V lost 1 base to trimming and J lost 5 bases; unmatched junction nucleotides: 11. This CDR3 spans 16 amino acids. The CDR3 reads CASSLSIGGGSHEQYF. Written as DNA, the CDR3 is TGTGCCAGCAGTTTATCCATAGGGGGCGGATCCCACGAGCAGTACTTC.